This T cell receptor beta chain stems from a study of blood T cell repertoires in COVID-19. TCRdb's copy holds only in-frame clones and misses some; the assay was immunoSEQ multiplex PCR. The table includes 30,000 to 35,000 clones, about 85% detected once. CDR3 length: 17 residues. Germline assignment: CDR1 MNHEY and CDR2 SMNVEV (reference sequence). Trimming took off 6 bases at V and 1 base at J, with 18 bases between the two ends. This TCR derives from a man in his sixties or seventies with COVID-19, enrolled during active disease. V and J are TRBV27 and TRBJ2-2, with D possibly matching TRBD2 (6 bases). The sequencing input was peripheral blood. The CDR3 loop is CASSPWGVFMNTGELFF. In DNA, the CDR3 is TGTGCCAGCAGCCCTTGGGGGGTCTTTATGAACACCGGGGAGCTGTTTTTT.